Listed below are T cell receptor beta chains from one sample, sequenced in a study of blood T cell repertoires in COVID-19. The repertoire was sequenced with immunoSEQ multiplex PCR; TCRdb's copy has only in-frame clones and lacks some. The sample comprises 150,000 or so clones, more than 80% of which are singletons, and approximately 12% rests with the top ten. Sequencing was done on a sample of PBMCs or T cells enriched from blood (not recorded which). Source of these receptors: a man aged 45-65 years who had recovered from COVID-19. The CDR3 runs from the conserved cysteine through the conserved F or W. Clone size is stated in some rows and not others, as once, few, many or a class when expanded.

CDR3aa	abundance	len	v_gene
CASSLGAGRVEAFF	.	14	TRBV5-6
CASSSGAGTEAFF	once	13	TRBV5-1
CASSQRQGGLSGNTIYF	.	17	TRBV4-2
CASGPTGPLNYGYTF	.	15	TRBV7-9
CASSPQDRVSAKLFF	.	15	TRBV28
CASSLGGGVYYGYTF	.	15	TRBV5-6
CASRTGGGENTEAFF	few	15	TRBV19
CATSTPSPGGIEKLFF	.	16	TRBV15
CASSIRQGEAFF	.	12	TRBV3-1/TRBV3-2
CASSEGNREQFF	once	12	TRBV25-1
CASSAERGASYEQYF	.	15	TRBV7-3
CVTGRQLNQPQHF	.	13	TRBV5-4
CASSEPTTGRAFF	.	13	TRBV25-1
CASSLDGGGPRYEQYF	once	16	TRBV7-2
CASSSGGASTDTQYF	.	15	TRBV6-4
CASSTTGATGELFF	.	14	TRBV19
CASSPEQGFNSPLHF	.	15	TRBV5-1
CAWSVSVLSNQPQHF	.	15	TRBV30
CASSRGGTGGFAAKNIQYF	.	19	TRBV5-1
CASSLGYGGTEAFF	.	14	TRBV5-6
CASSGGEIDTQYF	.	13	TRBV28
CASSLEGRGGYGYTF	.	15	TRBV5-1
CASSLSVGGAYGYTF	.	15	TRBV27
CASTSGAYNEQFF	.	13	TRBV27
CASSLTQGINGYTF	few	14	TRBV28